This T cell receptor (beta chain) was found in a study of T cells in Graves' hyperthyroidism and ophthalmopathy. Study-level findings and limits: Peripheral blood also featured most of the thyroid clonotypes expanded above 0.001.

RNA transcripts gave rise to amplified TCR beta CDR3 regions. HTBI primers were employed in a first-round RT-PCR of the TCR CDR3. TCRdb processed the multiplex PCR reads anew with MiXCR; each CDR3 protein has one entry. The table shows about 380,000 distinct CDR3 sequences, with roughly 13% occurring only once. As for this clonotype: No antigen is known for it. Given a much more abundant clone one base away, this may be a read error.

CDR1 and CDR2 from the germline V gene are MNHEY and SVGAGI. CDR3 size: 14 residues. The source material was blood. This sequence originates from a man aged 25-45 years with Graves' hyperthyroidism that later progressed to Graves' ophthalmopathy. The chain links TRBV6-5 to TRBJ2-5, with TRBD2 as a possible D gene (6 bases). The CDR3 region has the DNA TGTGCCAGCAGTTACGCTACTCCCCGGGAGATCCAGTACTTC. Protein sequence: CASSYATPREIQYF.